This T cell receptor (beta chain) was captured by sequencing in a study of shared clonotypes between healthy human individuals. Study-wide background: Ranging from 18 to 49 in age, donors were a couple of women and a few men. General study points: Naive subsets typically showed greater estimated richness than memory subsets.

On this clone itself: Its antigen is not known.

This CDR3 is 14 amino acids long. V lost 6 bases to trimming and J lost 4 bases, with 13 bases between them. CDR1 is SNHLY, CDR2 FYNNEI, per germline. Positive CCR7 selection of CD45RO-negative cells yielded the naive CD8 cells, and terminally differentiated effector memory CD45RA+ cells were excluded. Only in-frame clones appear in the TCRdb table, and some are missing; sequencing was by immunoSEQ multiplex PCR. The sample lists around 2.1 million clones, 93% occurring once. The specimen sequenced was naive CD8+ T cells from PBMCs. The chain links TRBV2 to TRBJ2-1; possibly TRBD1 or TRBD2 for D (7 bases each). This receptor was identified in a man aged 18 to 30 in good health. Some clones in this sample may be carry-over from other donors' samples. The CDR3 DNA reads TGTGCCAGCAGCCAGGGGGGGTTTTACAATGAGCAGTTCTTC. It codes for CASSQGGFYNEQFF.